The rows below give T cell receptor beta chains drawn from one sample of a study of OX40 agonist ivuxolimab in advanced cancers. Produced via immunoSEQ multiplex PCR; TCRdb's table is partial and in-frame only. The table lists approximately 84,000 clones, 85% to 90% of them singletons. The sequences come from CD4+ or CD8+ T cells sorted from blood, collected in a trial of the OX40 agonist ivuxolimab. These receptors were obtained from an adult with an advanced solid tumor such as melanoma, head and neck, liver or kidney cancer. CDR3s include the opening cysteine and the closing phenylalanine or tryptophan. D genes are given only for firm matches. Some rows mark clone size as missing; the rest say once, few, many or name a class of expanded clone.

CDR3 protein: CASSPTPGTTTYEQYF
CDR3 DNA: TGTGCCAGCAGTCCCACCCCCGGGACAACGACCTACGAGCAGTACTTC
clone size: NA
V gene: TRBV27
D gene: NA
J gene: TRBJ2-7
CDR3 length: 16

CDR3 protein: CASSFGAGPTYNEQFF
CDR3 DNA: TGTGCCAGCAGTTTTGGAGCGGGTCCCACCTACAATGAGCAGTTCTTC
clone size: NA
V gene: TRBV28
D gene: NA
J gene: TRBJ2-1
CDR3 length: 16

CDR3 protein: CASSPGGKGETQYF
CDR3 DNA: TGTGCCAGCAGCCCCGGCGGGAAAGGAGAGACCCAGTACTTC
clone size: once
V gene: TRBV28
D gene: NA
J gene: TRBJ2-5
CDR3 length: 14

CDR3 protein: CASSFSPGTGELFF
CDR3 DNA: TGTGCCAGCAGCTTTAGTCCCGGGACCGGGGAGCTGTTTTTT
clone size: NA
V gene: TRBV7-3
D gene: NA
J gene: TRBJ2-2
CDR3 length: 14

CDR3 protein: CASSKRGLAGGLYNEQFF
CDR3 DNA: TGTGCCAGCAGCAAAAGGGGACTAGCGGGAGGGTTATACAATGAGCAGTTCTTC
clone size: NA
V gene: TRBV21-1
D gene: NA
J gene: TRBJ2-1
CDR3 length: 18

CDR3 protein: CASSLGQGATDTQYF
CDR3 DNA: TGTGCCAGCAGTTTGGGACAGGGGGCCACAGATACGCAGTATTTT
clone size: NA
V gene: TRBV28
D gene: TRBD1
J gene: TRBJ2-3
CDR3 length: 15

CDR3 protein: CASSRQGANNEQFF
CDR3 DNA: TGTGCCAGCAGTAGGCAGGGGGCGAACAATGAGCAGTTCTTC
clone size: NA
V gene: TRBV7-8
D gene: TRBD1
J gene: TRBJ2-1
CDR3 length: 14

CDR3 protein: CASSLLGTYEQYF
CDR3 DNA: TGTGCCAGCAGCTTGTTGGGGACCTACGAGCAGTACTTC
clone size: NA
V gene: TRBV5-6
D gene: NA
J gene: TRBJ2-7
CDR3 length: 13

CDR3 protein: CASSTNYEQYF
CDR3 DNA: TGTGCCAGCAGTACCAATTACGAGCAGTACTTC
clone size: NA
V gene: TRBV27
D gene: NA
J gene: TRBJ2-7
CDR3 length: 11

CDR3 protein: CASSQWDKSYEQYF
CDR3 DNA: TGTGCCAGCAGCCAATGGGATAAAAGCTACGAGCAGTACTTC
clone size: NA
V gene: TRBV7-9
D gene: NA
J gene: TRBJ2-7
CDR3 length: 14

CDR3 protein: CASSSGGANTGELFF
CDR3 DNA: TGTGCCAGCAGCTCTGGAGGGGCGAACACCGGGGAGCTGTTTTTT
clone size: NA
V gene: TRBV5-4
D gene: NA
J gene: TRBJ2-2
CDR3 length: 15

CDR3 protein: CASSLWGVPSTDTQYF
CDR3 DNA: TGTGCCAGCAGTTTATGGGGGGTCCCTAGCACAGATACGCAGTATTTT
clone size: NA
V gene: TRBV28
D gene: NA
J gene: TRBJ2-3
CDR3 length: 16